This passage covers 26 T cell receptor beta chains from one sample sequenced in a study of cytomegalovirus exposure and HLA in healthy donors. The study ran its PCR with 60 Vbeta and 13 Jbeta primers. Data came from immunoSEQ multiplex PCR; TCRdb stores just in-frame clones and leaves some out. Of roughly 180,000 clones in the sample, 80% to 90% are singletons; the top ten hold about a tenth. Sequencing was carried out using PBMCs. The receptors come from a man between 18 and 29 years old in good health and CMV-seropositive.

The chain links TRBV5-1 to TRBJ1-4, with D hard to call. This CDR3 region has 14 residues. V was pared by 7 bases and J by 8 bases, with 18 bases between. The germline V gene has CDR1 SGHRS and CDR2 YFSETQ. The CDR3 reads CASGPQGAGEKLFF. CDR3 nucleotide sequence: TGCGCCAGCGGACCGCAAGGCGCGGGCGAAAAACTGTTTTTT.

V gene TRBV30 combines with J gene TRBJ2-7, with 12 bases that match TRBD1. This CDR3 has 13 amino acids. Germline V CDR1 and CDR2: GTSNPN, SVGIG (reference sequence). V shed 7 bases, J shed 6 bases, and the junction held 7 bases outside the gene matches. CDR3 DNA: TGTGCCTCCGACGGGACAGGGGGCGTCGAGCAGTACTTC. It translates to CASDGTGGVEQYF.

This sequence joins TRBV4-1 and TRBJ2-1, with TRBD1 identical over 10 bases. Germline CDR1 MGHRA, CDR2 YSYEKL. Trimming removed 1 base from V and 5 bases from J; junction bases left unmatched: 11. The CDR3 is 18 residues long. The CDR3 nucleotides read TGCGCCAGCAGCCAAGGTCCCACGGACAGGGGGATGCACAATGAGCAGTTCTTC. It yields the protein CASSQGPTDRGMHNEQFF.

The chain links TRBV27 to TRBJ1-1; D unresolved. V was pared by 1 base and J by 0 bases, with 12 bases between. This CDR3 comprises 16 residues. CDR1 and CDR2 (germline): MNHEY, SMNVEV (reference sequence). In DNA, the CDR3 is TGTGCCAGCAGTTTATTGGGCCGATTGGTGAACACTGAAGCTTTCTTT. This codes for CASSLLGRLVNTEAFF.

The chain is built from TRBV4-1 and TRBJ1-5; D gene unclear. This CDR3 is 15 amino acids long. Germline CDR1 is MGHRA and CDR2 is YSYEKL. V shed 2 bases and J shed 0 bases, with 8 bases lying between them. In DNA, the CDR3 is TGCGCCAGCAGCCAAACACAGTATAGCAATCAGCCCCAGCATTTT. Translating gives CASSQTQYSNQPQHF.

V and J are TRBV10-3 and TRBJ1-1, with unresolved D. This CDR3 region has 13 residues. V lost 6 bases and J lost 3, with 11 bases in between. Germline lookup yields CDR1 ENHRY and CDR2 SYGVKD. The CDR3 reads CAIRRGWDTEAFF. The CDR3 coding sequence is TGTGCCATCAGGAGAGGGTGGGACACTGAAGCTTTCTTT.

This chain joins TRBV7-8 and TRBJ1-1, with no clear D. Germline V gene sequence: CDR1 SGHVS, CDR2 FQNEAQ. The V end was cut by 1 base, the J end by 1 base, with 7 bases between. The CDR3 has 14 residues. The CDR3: CASSLDPWNTEAFF. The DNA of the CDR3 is TGTGCCAGCAGCTTAGATCCGTGGAACACTGAAGCTTTCTTT.

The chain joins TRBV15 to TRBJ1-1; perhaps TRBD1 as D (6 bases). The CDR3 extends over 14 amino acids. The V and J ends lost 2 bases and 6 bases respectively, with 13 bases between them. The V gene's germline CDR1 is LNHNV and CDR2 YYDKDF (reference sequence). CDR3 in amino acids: CATSRSRGLAEAFF. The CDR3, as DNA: TGTGCCACCAGCAGAAGCAGGGGCTTGGCTGAAGCTTTCTTT.

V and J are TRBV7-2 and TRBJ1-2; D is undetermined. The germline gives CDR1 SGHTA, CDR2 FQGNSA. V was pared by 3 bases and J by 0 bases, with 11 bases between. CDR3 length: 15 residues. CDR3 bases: TGTGCCAGCAGCTTTTTGGGCCGTCCTAACTATGGCTACACCTTC. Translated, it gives CASSFLGRPNYGYTF.

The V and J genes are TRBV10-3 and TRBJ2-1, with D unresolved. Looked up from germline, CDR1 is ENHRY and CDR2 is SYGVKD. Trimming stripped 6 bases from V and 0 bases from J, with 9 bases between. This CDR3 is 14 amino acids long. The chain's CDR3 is CAISLASSYNEQFF. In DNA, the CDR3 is TGTGCCATCAGCCTCGCGAGCTCCTACAATGAGCAGTTCTTC.

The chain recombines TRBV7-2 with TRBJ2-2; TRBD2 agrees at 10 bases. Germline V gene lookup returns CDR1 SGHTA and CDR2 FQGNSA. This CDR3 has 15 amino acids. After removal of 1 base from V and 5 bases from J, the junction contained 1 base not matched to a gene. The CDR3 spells CASSLVLAGTGELFF. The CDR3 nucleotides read TGTGCCAGCAGCTTAGTACTAGCGGGGACCGGGGAGCTGTTTTTT. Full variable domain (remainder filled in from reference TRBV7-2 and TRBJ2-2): GAGVSQSPSNKVTEKGKDVELRCDPISGHTALYWYRQSLGQGLEFLIYFQGNSAPDKSGLPSDRFSAERTGGSVSTLTIQRTQQEDSAVYLCASSLVLAGTGELFFGEGSRLTVL.

The CDR3 DNA reads as TGTGCCAGCAGCTTATGGGGGGGGGCCGGGGAGACCCAGTACTTC. This translates into CASSLWGGAGETQYF. The gene calls are TRBV7-3 and TRBJ2-5; possible D gene TRBD2, 7 bases. The CDR3 runs 15 residues. Germline-derived CDR1 and CDR2 are SGHTA and FQGTGA. V dropped 2 bases and J dropped 5 bases, with 15 bases sitting between them.

Here the CDR3 reads CASSQESQDSSAYEQYF. CDR3 DNA: TGCGCCAGCAGCCAAGAATCCCAGGACAGTAGCGCCTACGAGCAGTACTTC. V usage is TRBV4-1 and J usage is TRBJ2-7, with D possibly being TRBD1 (6 bases). V was trimmed by 0 bases and J by 2 bases, leaving 17 bases between them. The CDR3 is 17 residues long. Per germline, CDR1 MGHRA and CDR2 YSYEKL.

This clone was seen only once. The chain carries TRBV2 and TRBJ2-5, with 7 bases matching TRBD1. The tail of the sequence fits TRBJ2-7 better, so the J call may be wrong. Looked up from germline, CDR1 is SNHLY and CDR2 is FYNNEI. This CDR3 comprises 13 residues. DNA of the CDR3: TGTGCCAGCGATCGGACAGGATCCTACGAGCAGTACTTC. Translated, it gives CASDRTGSYEQYF.

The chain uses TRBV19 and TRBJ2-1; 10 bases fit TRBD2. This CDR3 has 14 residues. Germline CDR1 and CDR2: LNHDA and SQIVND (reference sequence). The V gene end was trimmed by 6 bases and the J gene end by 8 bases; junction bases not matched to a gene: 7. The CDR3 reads CASRNSGGPDEQFF. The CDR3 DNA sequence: TGTGCCAGTAGAAATAGCGGGGGGCCGGATGAGCAGTTCTTC.

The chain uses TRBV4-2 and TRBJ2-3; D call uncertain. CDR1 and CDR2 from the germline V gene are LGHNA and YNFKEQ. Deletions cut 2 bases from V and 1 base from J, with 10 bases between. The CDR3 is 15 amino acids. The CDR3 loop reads CASSQISSGTDTQYF. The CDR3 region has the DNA TGTGCCAGCAGCCAAATCTCAAGCGGCACAGATACGCAGTATTTT.

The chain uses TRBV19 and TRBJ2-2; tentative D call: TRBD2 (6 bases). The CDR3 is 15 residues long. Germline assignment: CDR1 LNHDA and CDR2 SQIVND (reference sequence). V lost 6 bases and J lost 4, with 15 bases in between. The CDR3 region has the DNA TGTGCCAGTAGCTCCCGGGGGATTCCCACCGGGGAGCTGTTTTTT. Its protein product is CASSSRGIPTGELFF.

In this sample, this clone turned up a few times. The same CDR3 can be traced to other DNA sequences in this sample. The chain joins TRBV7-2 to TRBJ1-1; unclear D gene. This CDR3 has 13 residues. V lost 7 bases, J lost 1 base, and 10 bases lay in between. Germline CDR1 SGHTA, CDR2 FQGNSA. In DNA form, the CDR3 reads TGTGCCAGCATCGTTATCGGGAACACTGAAGCTTTCTTT. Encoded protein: CASIVIGNTEAFF.

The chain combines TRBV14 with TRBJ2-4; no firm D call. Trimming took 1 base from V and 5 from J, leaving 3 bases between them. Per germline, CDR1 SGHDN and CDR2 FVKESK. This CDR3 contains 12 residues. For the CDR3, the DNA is TGTGCCAGCAGCCAAGGGCAAAACATTCAGTACTTC. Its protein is CASSQGQNIQYF.

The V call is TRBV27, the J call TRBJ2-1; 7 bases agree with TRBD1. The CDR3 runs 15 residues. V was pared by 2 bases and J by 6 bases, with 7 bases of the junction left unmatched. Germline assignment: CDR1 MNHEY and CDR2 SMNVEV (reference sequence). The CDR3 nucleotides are TGTGCCAGCAGTTTAACAGGGGTGGTTGTCAATGAGCAGTTCTTC. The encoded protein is CASSLTGVVVNEQFF.

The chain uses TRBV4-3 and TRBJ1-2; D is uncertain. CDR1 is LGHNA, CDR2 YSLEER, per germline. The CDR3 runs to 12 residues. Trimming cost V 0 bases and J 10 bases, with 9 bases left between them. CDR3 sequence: CASSQDGRVYTF. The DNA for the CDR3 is TGCGCCAGCAGCCAAGATGGCCGGGTCTACACCTTC.

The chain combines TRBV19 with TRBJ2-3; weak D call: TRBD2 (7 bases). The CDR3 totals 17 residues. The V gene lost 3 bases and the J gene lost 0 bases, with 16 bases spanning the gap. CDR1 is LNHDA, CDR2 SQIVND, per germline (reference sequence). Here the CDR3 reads CASSIRDGGPSTDTQYF. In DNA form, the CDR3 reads TGTGCCAGTAGTATTAGAGACGGGGGGCCAAGCACAGATACGCAGTATTTT.

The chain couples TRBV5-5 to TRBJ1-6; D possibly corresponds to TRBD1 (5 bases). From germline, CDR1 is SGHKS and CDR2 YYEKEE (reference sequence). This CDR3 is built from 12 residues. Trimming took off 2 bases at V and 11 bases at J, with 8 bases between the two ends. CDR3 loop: CASSFGGAPLHF. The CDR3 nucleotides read TGTGCCAGCAGCTTCGGGGGTGCACCCCTCCACTTT.

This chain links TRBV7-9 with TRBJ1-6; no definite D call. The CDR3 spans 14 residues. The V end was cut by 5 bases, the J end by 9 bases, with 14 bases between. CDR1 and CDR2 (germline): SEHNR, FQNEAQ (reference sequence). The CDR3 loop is CASSPIVGSSPLHF. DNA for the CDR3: TGTGCCAGCAGCCCAATAGTGGGGAGTTCACCCCTCCACTTT.

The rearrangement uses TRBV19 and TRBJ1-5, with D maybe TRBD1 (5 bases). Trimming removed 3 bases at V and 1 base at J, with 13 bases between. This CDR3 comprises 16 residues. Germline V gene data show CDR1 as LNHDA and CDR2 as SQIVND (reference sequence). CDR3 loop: CASSIAGPPSNQPQHF. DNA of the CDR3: TGTGCCAGTAGTATCGCGGGACCTCCGAGCAATCAGCCCCAGCATTTT.

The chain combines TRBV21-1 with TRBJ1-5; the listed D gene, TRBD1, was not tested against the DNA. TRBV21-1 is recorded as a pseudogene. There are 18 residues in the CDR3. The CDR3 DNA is TGTGCCAGCAGCAAGACCCGGGACAGGGTTGGGGGCAATCAGCCCCAGCATTTT. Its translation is CASSKTRDRVGGNQPQHF.